Listed below are T cell receptor beta chains from one sample, sequenced in a study of T-cell reconstitution after alpha-beta-depleted transplantation in children. TCRdb fed the PCR reads into MiXCR, producing one record per CDR3 protein. This sample carries about 160,000 distinct CDR3 sequences, 11% of them seen once, and the ten largest clones take around 14%. The starting material was PBMCs, obtained before TCRalphabeta/CD19-depleted stem cell transplant. Receptors originate from a boy aged 2 to 10 with acute myeloid leukemia, due to receive a stem cell transplant. Each CDR3 is given with its conserved first and last residue. A D gene is named only where the DNA matches it firmly. Not all rows give a size; the values are once, few, many and, for expanded clones, a class.

>TRBJ1-1|.|TRBV4-1|many
TGCGCCAGCAGCCAAGTCGGGAGGTTGAACACTGAAGCTTTCTTT
CASSQVGRLNTEAFF
>TRBJ2-4|.|TRBV3-1|many
TGTGCCAGCAGCCCAACTATACTAGCCAAAAACATTCAGTACTTC
CASSPTILAKNIQYF
>TRBJ1-2|TRBD1|TRBV7-2|many
TGTGCCAGCACCCTAGACAGGGCTATGTCTGGCTACACCTTC
CASTLDRAMSGYTF
>TRBJ1-2|TRBD1|TRBV14|many
TGTGCCAGCAGCCAAGCCGGGACAGGGCATTTTGGCTACACCTTC
CASSQAGTGHFGYTF
>TRBJ2-1|.|TRBV4-2|few
TGTGCCAGCAGCCAAGATGGGGACAGCGGGAGCTACAATGAGCAGTTCTTC
CASSQDGDSGSYNEQFF
>TRBJ2-7|.|TRBV20-1|many
TGCAGTGCTAACAGGGACTACGAGCAGTACTTC
CSANRDYEQYF
>TRBJ2-1|TRBD2|TRBV5-1|many
TGCGCCAGCAGCGGAACAGCGGGGGCCTACAATGAGCAGTTCTTC
CASSGTAGAYNEQFF
>TRBJ2-1|TRBD1|TRBV6-1|.
TGTGCCAGCGGGCAGGGACAGGGTGTTTTCAATGAGCAGTTCTTC
CASGQGQGVFNEQFF
>TRBJ2-5|TRBD2|TRBV30|many
TGTGCCTGGGGACTAGCGTACGAGACCCAGTACTTC
CAWGLAYETQYF
>TRBJ2-5|.|TRBV27|many
TGTGCCACGCAGGGTTTAGGAGAGACCCAGTACTTC
CATQGLGETQYF
>TRBJ2-2|TRBD2|TRBV10-2|many
TGCGCCACCGGGACTAGCGGAAACACCGGGGAGCTGTTTTTT
CATGTSGNTGELFF
>TRBJ1-5|TRBD1|TRBV5-1|many
TGCGCCAGCAGCTTGGGGGGACAGGACAATCAGCCCCAGCATTTT
CASSLGGQDNQPQHF
>TRBJ2-5|TRBD2|TRBV5-6|many
TGTGCCAGCAGCTTGGTGGGAGGACTAGCGGGCCAAGAGACCCAGTACTTC
CASSLVGGLAGQETQYF
>TRBJ1-2|TRBD1|TRBV7-9|few
TGTGCCAGCAGCTCCCTAGACAGGGGGCCTGGCTACACCTTC
CASSSLDRGPGYTF
>TRBJ2-5|.|TRBV13|many
TGTGCCAGCAGCTTGGGGGGATGGACCCAGTACTTC
CASSLGGWTQYF
>TRBJ2-2|.|TRBV9|many
TGTGCCAGCAGCGTAGAGGGGCCCCACGCCGGGGAGCTGTTTTTT
CASSVEGPHAGELFF
>TRBJ1-4|.|TRBV10-1|many
TGCGCCAGCAGTGAGTCCGGGACTAGGGGAAAACTGTTTTTT
CASSESGTRGKLFF
>TRBJ2-1|.|TRBV20-1|many
TGCAGTGCTACGAGAGGGGGAAATGAGCAGTTCTTC
CSATRGGNEQFF